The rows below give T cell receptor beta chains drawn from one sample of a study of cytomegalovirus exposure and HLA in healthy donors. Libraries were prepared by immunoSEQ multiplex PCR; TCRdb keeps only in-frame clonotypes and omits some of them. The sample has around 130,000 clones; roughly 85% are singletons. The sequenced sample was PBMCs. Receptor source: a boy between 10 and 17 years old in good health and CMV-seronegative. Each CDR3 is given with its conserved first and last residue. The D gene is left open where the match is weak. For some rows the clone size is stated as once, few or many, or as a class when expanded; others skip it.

TGTGCCAGCAGGTCCTTGGGGACAGGGGGACCTGGGGCCAACGTCCTGACTTTC | CASRSLGTGGPGANVLTF | TRBJ2-6 | TRBD1 | TRBV27 | -
TGTGCCAGCAGCCAGACCGGACAGATGAACACTGAAGCTTTCTTT | CASSQTGQMNTEAFF | TRBJ1-1 | - | TRBV9 | -
TGTGCCAGCAGCTTAGCGCCGGGGTCCGGGACTGAAGCTTTCTTT | CASSLAPGSGTEAFF | TRBJ1-1 | - | TRBV7-6 | few
TGTGCCAGCAGCTCCCTGGGGCGGAGCACAGATACGCAGTATTTT | CASSSLGRSTDTQYF | TRBJ2-3 | - | TRBV5-5 | -
TGTGCCAGCATTGGGGGGGCGTCGAGCACAGATACGCAGTATTTT | CASIGGASSTDTQYF | TRBJ2-3 | - | TRBV6-6 | -
TGTGCCGCCCGAAGGAGCGGCTATGGCTACACCTTC | CAARRSGYGYTF | TRBJ1-2 | - | TRBV6-1 | few
TGTGCCAGCAGTGACCACAATAGCGGGCCCGGGGAGCTGTTTTTT | CASSDHNSGPGELFF | TRBJ2-2 | TRBD2 | TRBV2 | few
TGCGCCAGCAGCTTGGCAGACAGGGTCACTGAAGCTTTCTTT | CASSLADRVTEAFF | TRBJ1-1 | TRBD1 | TRBV5-1 | -
TGTGCCAGCAAACTAGCGGGAGGTGTAGGGGATAGTGAGCAGTTCTTC | CASKLAGGVGDSEQFF | TRBJ2-1 | TRBD2 | TRBV6-6 | once
TGTGCCTGTTTGCGGACAGAATGGAACACTGAAGCTTTCTTT | CACLRTEWNTEAFF | TRBJ1-1 | - | TRBV30 | once
TGCGCCAGCAGCCATAACCTCAAGGACGGCTGGGGGGGACTAGATTTT | CASSHNLKDGWGGLDF | TRBJ2-3 | TRBD2 | TRBV4-1 | -
TGTGCCTGGAGTGGAGCTAGCGGTACGGAGCAGTTCTTC | CAWSGASGTEQFF | TRBJ2-1 | TRBD2 | TRBV30 | -
TGTGCCAGCGTCTCACCGGGACAGGGCTACGAGCAGTACTTC | CASVSPGQGYEQYF | TRBJ2-7 | TRBD1 | TRBV6-5 | -
TGTGCCAGCAGCCAACCTTCTAGCGCGGACACAGATACGCAGTATTTT | CASSQPSSADTDTQYF | TRBJ2-3 | - | TRBV4-2 | few
TGTGCCAGCAGCCTTGCGCGGACTGAAGCTTTCTTT | CASSLARTEAFF | TRBJ1-1 | - | TRBV11-2 | -
TGTGCCAGCAGCCGAGGGGGGGTCGGGCAGCCCCAGCATTTT | CASSRGGVGQPQHF | TRBJ1-5 | - | TRBV14 | -
TGTGTCTCCACTCCGGACTACTCCTACGAGCAGTACTTC | CVSTPDYSYEQYF | TRBJ2-7 | - | TRBV2 | -
TGTGCCAGTAGCACCTATCCTAGCGGGATCTACGAGCAGTACTTC | CASSTYPSGIYEQYF | TRBJ2-7 | TRBD2 | TRBV19 | -
TGTGCCAGCAGCTTAGGGGGAGGGATGGCGGAGCAGTACTTC | CASSLGGGMAEQYF | TRBJ2-7 | - | TRBV5-8 | once
TGTGCCAGCAGCTTCGGACTAGCGGGAGTCCCCGGGGAGCTGTTTTTT | CASSFGLAGVPGELFF | TRBJ2-2 | TRBD2 | TRBV7-2 | -
TGCGCCAGCAGCCAAGATAGGGGCTGGGAGAACACTGAAGCTTTCTTT | CASSQDRGWENTEAFF | TRBJ1-1 | - | TRBV4-1 | -
TGTGCCAGCAGCTCCCGGGAGGGGATGAACACTGAAGCTTTCTTT | CASSSREGMNTEAFF | TRBJ1-1 | - | TRBV4-2 | -
TGCGCCAGCAGCGGCCGGGACAGGGGGCTGGGTGAAGCTTTCTTT | CASSGRDRGLGEAFF | TRBJ1-1 | TRBD1 | TRBV5-1 | -
TGTGCCTGGAGCCTAGCGGGAGTCTACGAGCAGTACTTC | CAWSLAGVYEQYF | TRBJ2-7 | TRBD2 | TRBV30 | -
TGTGCCAGCAGAGACAGTAGCAATCACGAGCAGTTCTTC | CASRDSSNHEQFF | TRBJ2-1 | - | TRBV5-8 | -
TGCGCCAGCAGCTGGACTAGACGAGCCAACACAGATACGCAGTATTTT | CASSWTRRANTDTQYF | TRBJ2-3 | TRBD2 | TRBV10-2 | few
TGTGCCAGCAGCACAGACAGCTCCTACAATGAGCAGTTCTTC | CASSTDSSYNEQFF | TRBJ2-1 | - | TRBV6-4 | -
TGTGCCAGCAGCCGACAGGGGTTCTACAATGAGCAGTTCTTC | CASSRQGFYNEQFF | TRBJ2-1 | TRBD1 | TRBV7-9 | -
TGTGCCAGCAGTCGAAGCGTGAATCAGCCCCAGCATTTT | CASSRSVNQPQHF | TRBJ1-5 | - | TRBV28 | -
TGTGCCAGCAGTTATTCGGTGACAGGGCAAGCTGGCTACACCTTC | CASSYSVTGQAGYTF | TRBJ1-2 | TRBD1 | TRBV6-5 | -
TGTGCCAGCCGGGACAGGGTGACAGATACGCAGTATTTT | CASRDRVTDTQYF | TRBJ2-3 | TRBD1 | TRBV7-8 | -
TGTGCCAGCAGTGCCGACAGAAGAGAGACCCAGTACTTC | CASSADRRETQYF | TRBJ2-5 | - | TRBV2 | few
TGTGCCTGGAGTAGGGGGGGGACTTCACCCCTCCACTTT | CAWSRGGTSPLHF | TRBJ1-6 | - | TRBV30 | -
TGTGCCAGCAGCTCCCGGGGGGGGCTTAGAGAGACCCAGTACTTC | CASSSRGGLRETQYF | TRBJ2-5 | TRBD2 | TRBV7-2 | -
TGTGCCAGTTTCGCCCCCCGGTTAGATTATAGCAATCAGCCCCAGCATTTT | CASFAPRLDYSNQPQHF | TRBJ1-5 | - | TRBV19 | -
TGTGCCAGCAGCCAGACACAGGGGGGAACGTACAATGAGCAGTTCTTC | CASSQTQGGTYNEQFF | TRBJ2-1 | TRBD1 | TRBV14 | -
TGTGCCAGCAGCCCACAAGGCCGGGGGGCGGTGAACACCGGGGAGCTGTTTTTT | CASSPQGRGAVNTGELFF | TRBJ2-2 | - | TRBV7-9 | -
TGTGCCAGCTCACCAAGAGGTGATGAAAAACTGTTTTTT | CASSPRGDEKLFF | TRBJ1-4 | - | TRBV18 | -
TGTGCCAGCAGTGAAACAGGAGAGCCTAACTATGGCTACACCTTC | CASSETGEPNYGYTF | TRBJ1-2 | - | TRBV25-1 | -
TGCGCCAGCAGCCAAGAAGCGTCCAGGGAATACGAGCAGTACTTC | CASSQEASREYEQYF | TRBJ2-7 | - | TRBV4-1 | -
TGTGCCAGCAGGGACAGGGGAATCTCCTACGAGCAGTACTTC | CASRDRGISYEQYF | TRBJ2-7 | TRBD1 | TRBV6-1 | -
TGTGCCAGCAGCGAAGCAGGGACAGTGGATGAGCAGTTCTTC | CASSEAGTVDEQFF | TRBJ2-1 | TRBD1 | TRBV2 | -